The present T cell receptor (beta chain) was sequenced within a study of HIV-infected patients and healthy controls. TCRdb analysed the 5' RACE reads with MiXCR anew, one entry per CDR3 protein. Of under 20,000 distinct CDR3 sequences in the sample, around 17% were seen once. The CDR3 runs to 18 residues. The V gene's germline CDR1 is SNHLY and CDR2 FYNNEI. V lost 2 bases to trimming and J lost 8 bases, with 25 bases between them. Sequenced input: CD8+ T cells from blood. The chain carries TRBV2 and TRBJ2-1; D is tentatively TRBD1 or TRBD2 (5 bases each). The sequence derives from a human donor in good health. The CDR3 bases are TGTGCCAGCAGTGAAATGGTCCGGCGGGTCGGGGCACAATATGAGCAGTTCTTC. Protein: CASSEMVRRVGAQYEQFF.